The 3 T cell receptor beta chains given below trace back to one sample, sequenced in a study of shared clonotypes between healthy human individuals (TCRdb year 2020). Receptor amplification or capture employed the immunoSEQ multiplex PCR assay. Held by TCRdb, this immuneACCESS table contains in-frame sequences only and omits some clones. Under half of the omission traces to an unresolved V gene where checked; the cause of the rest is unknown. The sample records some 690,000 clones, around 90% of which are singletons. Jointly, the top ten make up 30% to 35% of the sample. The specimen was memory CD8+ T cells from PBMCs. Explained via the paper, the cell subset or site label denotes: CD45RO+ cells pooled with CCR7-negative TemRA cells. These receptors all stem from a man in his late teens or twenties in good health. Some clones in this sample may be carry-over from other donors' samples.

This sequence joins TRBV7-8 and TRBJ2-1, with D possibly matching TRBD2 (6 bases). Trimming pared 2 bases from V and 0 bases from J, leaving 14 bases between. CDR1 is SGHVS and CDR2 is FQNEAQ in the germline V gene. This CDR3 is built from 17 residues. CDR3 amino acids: CASSLLSGSPSYNEQFF. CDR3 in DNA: TGTGCCAGCAGCTTACTCTCCGGGAGTCCCTCCTACAATGAGCAGTTCTTC. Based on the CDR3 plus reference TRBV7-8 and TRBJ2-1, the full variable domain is GAGVSQSPRYKVAKRGQDVALRCDPISGHVSLFWYQQALGQGPEFLTYFQNEAQLDKSGLPSDRFFAERPEGSVSTLKIQRTQQEDSAVYLCASSLLSGSPSYNEQFFGPGTRLTVL.

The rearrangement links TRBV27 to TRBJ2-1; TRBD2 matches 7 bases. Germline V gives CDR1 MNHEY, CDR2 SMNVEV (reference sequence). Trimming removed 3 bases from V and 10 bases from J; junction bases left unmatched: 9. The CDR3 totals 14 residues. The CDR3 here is CASSFGGRLYEQFF. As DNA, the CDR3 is TGTGCCAGCAGTTTTGGCGGGAGACTATACGAGCAGTTCTTC.

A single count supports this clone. DNA for the CDR3: TGCGCCAGCAGCTTCCCCGCGGATGAAGCTTTCTTT. It encodes CASSFPADEAFF. The J gene is TRBJ1-1, the V gene TRBV5-1; D not certain. The CDR3 runs 12 residues. Germline CDR1 is SGHRS and CDR2 is YFSETQ. Trimming stripped 2 bases from V and 7 bases from J, with 9 bases between.